This TCR beta chain was recorded in a study of T-cell reconstitution after alpha-beta-depleted transplantation in children (dated by TCRdb to 2016 to 2017). The study in broad terms: Using TCR repertoire profiling, the study quantitatively followed how T-cell immune reconstitution unfolded in children after TCRalphabeta/CD19-depleted allogeneic hematopoietic cell transplantation.

Its CDR3 holds 13 amino acids, cysteine through phenylalanine. The sequence is cut down to CDR3 DNA, 39 bases in frame from base 1. Trimming costs V 8 bases and J 7 bases, and their ends lie 15 bases apart. Details on this clonotype: This receptor's antigen is unknown. There are no base qualities to consult, and no much larger clone falls within one base.

Library construction relied on PCR. The instrument given in TCRdb is Illumina HiSeq 2500. TCR library preparation used molecular barcoding, with unique molecular identifiers applied to normalize quantification of the TCRbeta repertoire. In-frame beta chains were kept once TCRdb had trimmed the public reads at Q25 with fastp and called clones with MiXCR. When rows share a CDR3 protein, they turn into one entry using the most common DNA and genes. Recorded for this sample are hundreds of thousands of distinct CDR3 sequences; 10% to 13% of them occurred a single time. The ten most abundant clones make up around 4% of the sample.

Recombination connected TRBV12-3 or TRBV12-4 to TRBJ2-1, with TRBD1 tentatively as D gene (5 bases match). The TCR was taken from a human donor who donated a stem cell graft to a child with acute myeloid leukemia. Sequencing used PBMCs from the stem cell graft donor, obtained from the stem cell graft. The CDR3: CASGEQGRNEQFF. The DNA sequence follows: TGTGCCAGCGGTGAGCAGGGTAGGAATGAGCAGTTCTTC.